This is a list of T cell receptor beta chains from one sample in a study of early T cells in non-severe SARS-CoV-2 infection. Each CDR3 protein gets one entry after TCRdb re-called the 5' RACE reads with MiXCR. The data contain about 100,000 distinct CDR3 sequences, around 13% of them singletons. Input material: whole blood. These receptors all come from an adult who was a healthcare worker with PCR-confirmed SARS-CoV-2 infection or an uninfected control (not recorded which). CDR3s include the opening cysteine and the closing phenylalanine or tryptophan. The D gene is left open where the match is weak. Rows give clone size only sometimes, using once, few, many, or a class for an expanded clone.

CDR3 length: 15; J gene: TRBJ2-7; D gene: TRBD2; V gene: TRBV28; clone size: many; CDR3 protein: CASSTSSGGSYEQYF; CDR3 DNA: TGTGCCAGCAGTACGTCTAGCGGGGGGTCCTACGAGCAGTACTTC
CDR3 length: 15; J gene: TRBJ2-7; D gene: TRBD1; V gene: TRBV15; clone size: few; CDR3 protein: CATSRGGQGTHEQYF; CDR3 DNA: TGTGCCACCAGCAGAGGTGGACAGGGGACCCACGAGCAGTACTTC
CDR3 length: 17; J gene: TRBJ1-6; D gene: NA; V gene: TRBV6-2/TRBV6-3; clone size: NA; CDR3 protein: CASSYGGSRAYNSPLHF; CDR3 DNA: TGTGCCAGCAGTTACGGTGGGTCCAGGGCGTATAATTCACCCCTCCACTTT
CDR3 length: 14; J gene: TRBJ2-3; D gene: NA; V gene: TRBV5-4; clone size: NA; CDR3 protein: CASSLAGRSDTQYF; CDR3 DNA: TGTGCCAGCAGCTTGGCTGGTAGGTCGGATACGCAGTATTTT
CDR3 length: 14; J gene: TRBJ2-4; D gene: NA; V gene: TRBV12-3/TRBV12-4; clone size: NA; CDR3 protein: CASSFGHTLNIQYF; CDR3 DNA: TGTGCCAGCAGTTTCGGGCATACTTTGAACATTCAGTACTTC
CDR3 length: 14; J gene: TRBJ1-4; D gene: NA; V gene: TRBV7-9; clone size: NA; CDR3 protein: CASTGGQGNEKLFF; CDR3 DNA: TGTGCCAGCACCGGAGGGCAGGGGAATGAAAAACTGTTTTTT
CDR3 length: 15; J gene: TRBJ2-1; D gene: NA; V gene: TRBV4-1; clone size: many; CDR3 protein: CASSQPGRRIDEQFF; CDR3 DNA: TGCGCCAGCAGCCAACCCGGCAGGAGGATCGATGAGCAGTTCTTC
CDR3 length: 15; J gene: TRBJ1-6; D gene: NA; V gene: TRBV18; clone size: many; CDR3 protein: CASSSEGGINSPLHF; CDR3 DNA: TGTGCCAGCTCATCGGAAGGGGGGATTAATTCACCCCTCCACTTT
CDR3 length: 12; J gene: TRBJ1-3; D gene: NA; V gene: TRBV7-9; clone size: few; CDR3 protein: CASSLQGNTIYF; CDR3 DNA: TGTGCCAGCAGTCTCCAGGGAAACACCATATATTTT
CDR3 length: 15; J gene: TRBJ2-2; D gene: NA; V gene: TRBV20-1; clone size: few; CDR3 protein: CSARMRGLNTGELFF; CDR3 DNA: TGCAGTGCTAGAATGCGGGGTCTAAACACCGGGGAGCTGTTTTTT
CDR3 length: 11; J gene: TRBJ2-3; D gene: NA; V gene: TRBV20-1; clone size: NA; CDR3 protein: CSEGRSDTQYF; CDR3 DNA: TGCAGTGAGGGCAGATCAGATACGCAGTATTTT
CDR3 length: 9; J gene: TRBJ1-2; D gene: NA; V gene: TRBV20-1; clone size: many; CDR3 protein: CSATGGYTF; CDR3 DNA: TGCAGTGCTACCGGTGGCTACACCTTC
CDR3 length: 14; J gene: TRBJ2-7; D gene: NA; V gene: TRBV27; clone size: few; CDR3 protein: CASSPNPGHYEQYF; CDR3 DNA: TGTGCCAGCAGCCCTAACCCCGGACATTACGAGCAGTACTTC
CDR3 length: 12; J gene: TRBJ2-7; D gene: NA; V gene: TRBV28; clone size: NA; CDR3 protein: CASIRSGGEQYF; CDR3 DNA: TGTGCCAGCATAAGGAGCGGAGGTGAGCAGTACTTC
CDR3 length: 13; J gene: TRBJ2-3; D gene: NA; V gene: TRBV5-1; clone size: NA; CDR3 protein: CASNLRPRDTQYF; CDR3 DNA: TGCGCCAGCAACCTTAGGCCTCGGGATACGCAGTATTTT
CDR3 length: 15; J gene: TRBJ2-1; D gene: NA; V gene: TRBV11-2; clone size: many; CDR3 protein: CASSLGQASYNEQFF; CDR3 DNA: TGTGCCAGCAGCTTAGGACAGGCCTCCTACAATGAGCAGTTCTTC
CDR3 length: 13; J gene: TRBJ1-1; D gene: NA; V gene: TRBV7-2; clone size: few; CDR3 protein: CASSSQEGSEAFF; CDR3 DNA: TGTGCCAGCAGCTCCCAGGAGGGATCCGAAGCTTTCTTT
CDR3 length: 14; J gene: TRBJ2-1; D gene: TRBD2; V gene: TRBV5-1; clone size: many; CDR3 protein: CASMRGGTYNEQFF; CDR3 DNA: TGCGCCAGCATGCGGGGGGGTACCTACAATGAGCAGTTCTTC
CDR3 length: 14; J gene: TRBJ1-6; D gene: NA; V gene: TRBV6-5; clone size: few; CDR3 protein: CASSYVGRDSPLHF; CDR3 DNA: TGTGCCAGCAGTTACGTCGGCAGGGACTCACCCCTCCACTTT
CDR3 length: 14; J gene: TRBJ2-7; D gene: TRBD1; V gene: TRBV5-1; clone size: NA; CDR3 protein: CASSLGQGEDEQYF; CDR3 DNA: TGCGCCAGCAGCCTGGGACAGGGCGAGGACGAGCAGTACTTC
CDR3 length: 15; J gene: TRBJ2-5; D gene: TRBD2; V gene: TRBV7-8; clone size: few; CDR3 protein: CASSLRAGREETQYF; CDR3 DNA: TGTGCCAGCAGCTTACGCGCAGGGAGGGAAGAGACCCAGTACTTC
CDR3 length: 16; J gene: TRBJ2-2; D gene: NA; V gene: TRBV3-2; clone size: NA; CDR3 protein: CASSQDWTGGTGELFF; CDR3 DNA: TGTGCCAGCAGCCAAGATTGGACAGGGGGCACCGGGGAGCTGTTTTTT
CDR3 length: 14; J gene: TRBJ1-5; D gene: TRBD1; V gene: TRBV19; clone size: few; CDR3 protein: CASTPTGKYQPQHF; CDR3 DNA: TGTGCCAGTACCCCGACAGGGAAGTATCAGCCCCAGCATTTT
CDR3 length: 15; J gene: TRBJ2-7; D gene: NA; V gene: TRBV2; clone size: few; CDR3 protein: CASSEDLYLSYEQYF; CDR3 DNA: TGTGCCAGCAGTGAAGACCTCTACCTTTCCTACGAGCAGTACTTC
CDR3 length: 15; J gene: TRBJ1-2; D gene: NA; V gene: TRBV7-9; clone size: many; CDR3 protein: CASSLTGRLMNGYTF; CDR3 DNA: TGTGCCAGCAGCCTAACAGGGCGCCTCATGAATGGCTACACCTTC
CDR3 length: 16; J gene: TRBJ2-3; D gene: TRBD2; V gene: TRBV6-2/TRBV6-3; clone size: few; CDR3 protein: CASSAISGGAGNTQYF; CDR3 DNA: TGTGCCAGCAGTGCAATTAGCGGGGGGGCCGGTAATACGCAGTATTTT
CDR3 length: 15; J gene: TRBJ2-1; D gene: TRBD2; V gene: TRBV5-1; clone size: few; CDR3 protein: CASSFSGGTYNEQFF; CDR3 DNA: TGCGCCAGCAGTTTTAGCGGGGGGACGTACAATGAGCAGTTCTTC
CDR3 length: 20; J gene: TRBJ2-2; D gene: TRBD2; V gene: TRBV7-3; clone size: NA; CDR3 protein: CASSLSGGARYDLNTGELFF; CDR3 DNA: TGTGCCAGCAGCCTTAGCGGGGGGGCCCGTTACGATCTGAACACCGGGGAGCTGTTTTTT
CDR3 length: 14; J gene: TRBJ2-7; D gene: TRBD1; V gene: TRBV7-8; clone size: many; CDR3 protein: CASSSGQGAGEQYF; CDR3 DNA: TGTGCCAGCAGCTCCGGACAGGGGGCAGGGGAGCAGTACTTC
CDR3 length: 13; J gene: TRBJ2-3; D gene: NA; V gene: TRBV6-1; clone size: NA; CDR3 protein: CASSEIHSDTQYF; CDR3 DNA: TGTGCCAGCAGTGAAATTCACTCAGATACGCAGTATTTT
CDR3 length: 15; J gene: TRBJ2-3; D gene: NA; V gene: TRBV7-2; clone size: many; CDR3 protein: CASIRSGSRADTQYF; CDR3 DNA: TGTGCCAGCATTAGATCGGGCAGTAGGGCAGATACGCAGTATTTT
CDR3 length: 14; J gene: TRBJ1-4; D gene: TRBD1; V gene: TRBV27; clone size: NA; CDR3 protein: CASSSRTGDEKLFF; CDR3 DNA: TGTGCCAGCAGTTCCCGGACAGGGGATGAAAAACTGTTTTTT
CDR3 length: 14; J gene: TRBJ2-4; D gene: NA; V gene: TRBV7-6; clone size: many; CDR3 protein: CASSLRRNEDIQYF; CDR3 DNA: TGTGCCAGCAGCTTAAGACGAAATGAGGACATTCAGTACTTC
CDR3 length: 15; J gene: TRBJ2-7; D gene: TRBD1; V gene: TRBV6-4; clone size: many; CDR3 protein: CASSEHPGQRYEQYF; CDR3 DNA: TGTGCCAGCAGTGAACATCCGGGACAGCGATACGAGCAGTACTTC
CDR3 length: 16; J gene: TRBJ2-3; D gene: NA; V gene: TRBV2; clone size: NA; CDR3 protein: CASRDFAQGGTDTQYF; CDR3 DNA: TGTGCCAGCAGGGATTTTGCGCAGGGAGGAACAGATACGCAGTATTTT
CDR3 length: 14; J gene: TRBJ1-4; D gene: NA; V gene: TRBV7-9; clone size: many; CDR3 protein: CASSLTPGDEKLFF; CDR3 DNA: TGTGCCAGCAGCTTAACCCCTGGGGATGAAAAACTGTTTTTT
CDR3 length: 12; J gene: TRBJ1-2; D gene: TRBD1; V gene: TRBV6-2/TRBV6-3; clone size: few; CDR3 protein: CASRTGGHGYTF; CDR3 DNA: TGTGCCAGCAGGACAGGGGGCCATGGCTACACCTTC
CDR3 length: 14; J gene: TRBJ2-2; D gene: TRBD1; V gene: TRBV5-6; clone size: many; CDR3 protein: CASSSDRGAGELFF; CDR3 DNA: TGTGCCAGCAGTTCTGACAGGGGCGCCGGGGAGCTGTTTTTT
CDR3 length: 12; J gene: TRBJ2-7; D gene: NA; V gene: TRBV7-9; clone size: many; CDR3 protein: CASSSRGNEQYF; CDR3 DNA: TGTGCCAGCAGCTCGCGTGGGAACGAGCAGTACTTC
CDR3 length: 14; J gene: TRBJ1-5; D gene: NA; V gene: TRBV6-5; clone size: few; CDR3 protein: CASSPRVGTQPQHF; CDR3 DNA: TGTGCCAGCAGTCCCCGAGTCGGGACTCAGCCCCAGCATTTT
CDR3 length: 14; J gene: TRBJ1-2; D gene: NA; V gene: TRBV28; clone size: few; CDR3 protein: CASRGSDRTYGYTF; CDR3 DNA: TGTGCCAGCAGGGGCTCCGACAGGACCTATGGCTACACCTTC
CDR3 length: 12; J gene: TRBJ1-2; D gene: TRBD1; V gene: TRBV29-1; clone size: NA; CDR3 protein: CSVVDRNYGYTF; CDR3 DNA: TGCAGCGTGGTGGACAGGAACTATGGCTACACCTTC
CDR3 length: 14; J gene: TRBJ1-1; D gene: NA; V gene: TRBV11-1; clone size: NA; CDR3 protein: CASRIGITTTEAFF; CDR3 DNA: TGTGCCAGCAGGATCGGTATAACGACCACTGAAGCTTTCTTT
CDR3 length: 18; J gene: TRBJ2-1; D gene: NA; V gene: TRBV19; clone size: medium-sized; CDR3 protein: CASSILAPSEGNDNEQFF; CDR3 DNA: TGTGCCAGTAGTATTCTAGCTCCGTCCGAGGGGAACGACAATGAGCAGTTCTTC
CDR3 length: 13; J gene: TRBJ1-5; D gene: NA; V gene: TRBV15; clone size: many; CDR3 protein: CATSLVVRQPQHF; CDR3 DNA: TGTGCCACCAGTCTTGTCGTTCGTCAGCCCCAGCATTTT
CDR3 length: 12; J gene: TRBJ1-1; D gene: NA; V gene: TRBV10-3; clone size: NA; CDR3 protein: CAISESVGEAFF; CDR3 DNA: TGTGCCATCAGTGAGTCGGTGGGGGAAGCTTTCTTT
CDR3 length: 15; J gene: TRBJ2-2; D gene: TRBD1; V gene: TRBV20-1; clone size: many; CDR3 protein: CSARAPNRGAGELFF; CDR3 DNA: TGCAGTGCCAGAGCGCCTAACAGGGGCGCCGGGGAGCTGTTTTTT
CDR3 length: 19; J gene: TRBJ2-6; D gene: TRBD1; V gene: TRBV5-1; clone size: few; CDR3 protein: CASSLGPNRGGAGANVLTF; CDR3 DNA: TGCGCCAGCAGTTTGGGCCCTAACAGGGGCGGCGCTGGGGCCAACGTCCTGACTTTC
CDR3 length: 16; J gene: TRBJ2-1; D gene: NA; V gene: TRBV12-3/TRBV12-4; clone size: NA; CDR3 protein: CASSSIDPRNYNEQFF; CDR3 DNA: TGTGCCAGCAGTTCTATAGATCCCCGCAACTACAATGAGCAGTTCTTC
CDR3 length: 14; J gene: TRBJ1-1; D gene: NA; V gene: TRBV6-5; clone size: NA; CDR3 protein: CASSFKQGNTEAFF; CDR3 DNA: TGTGCCAGCAGTTTCAAACAGGGAAACACTGAAGCTTTCTTT
CDR3 length: 16; J gene: TRBJ1-6; D gene: NA; V gene: TRBV12-3/TRBV12-4; clone size: many; CDR3 protein: CASSNLGSSYNSPLHF; CDR3 DNA: TGTGCCAGCAGCAACTTGGGGAGCTCCTATAATTCACCCCTCCACTTT
CDR3 length: 17; J gene: TRBJ1-3; D gene: TRBD1; V gene: TRBV4-1; clone size: NA; CDR3 protein: CASSQDRGLYSGNTIYF; CDR3 DNA: TGCGCCAGCAGCCAAGACAGGGGGCTATACTCTGGAAACACCATATATTTT
CDR3 length: 15; J gene: TRBJ2-2; D gene: TRBD1; V gene: TRBV6-1; clone size: NA; CDR3 protein: CASSEAGQPTGELFF; CDR3 DNA: TGTGCCAGCAGTGAAGCGGGACAGCCGACCGGGGAGCTGTTTTTT
CDR3 length: 14; J gene: TRBJ2-4; D gene: NA; V gene: TRBV6-5; clone size: many; CDR3 protein: CASGKGRAENIQYF; CDR3 DNA: TGTGCCAGCGGAAAGGGTAGGGCAGAAAACATTCAGTACTTC